A single sample gave rise to the 27 T cell receptor beta chains below, sequenced in a study of glioma-infiltrating T cells. Amplification of TCR alpha and beta CDR3 regions from RNA used iRepertoire nested multiplex PCR. Via MiXCR, TCRdb re-called the multiplex PCR reads, giving one row per CDR3 protein. The sample holds some 150,000 distinct CDR3 sequences, around 40% seen once. The sequencing input was glioma tissue, nonneoplastic brain tissue, or PBMCs (not recorded which). These receptors were taken from a human donor with low-grade glioma or glioblastoma, undergoing nonglioma brain surgery, or in good health (not recorded which).

This chain joins TRBV5-1 and TRBJ2-4; D gene ambiguous. CDR1 and CDR2 from the germline V gene are SGHRS and YFSETQ. This CDR3 has 12 residues. Trimming shortened V by 4 bases and J by 8 bases, and 10 bases separated the two germline ends. CDR3 nucleotides: TGCGCCAGCAGCCCAGGATTGGACATTCAGTACTTC. Encoded protein: CASSPGLDIQYF.

This rearrangement joins TRBV20-1 to TRBJ2-6; D is uncertain. The CDR3 sequence is 14 residues long. V gave up 6 bases and J gave up 3 bases, with 12 bases separating them. Germline V CDR1 and CDR2: DFQATT, SNEGSKA (reference sequence). The CDR3 is CSAEDWYGANVLTF. The CDR3 DNA is TGCAGTGCAGAAGACTGGTATGGGGCCAACGTCCTGACTTTC.

V gene TRBV28 combines with J gene TRBJ2-1, with TRBD1 matching over 7 bases. V trimming: 4 bases; J trimming: 8 bases; junction bases outside the gene matches: 11. The CDR3 has 15 residues. Germline V gene lookup returns CDR1 MDHEN and CDR2 SYDVKM. CDR3 residues: CASSSPRGTIDEQFF. The CDR3 DNA reads as TGTGCCAGCAGTTCACCCAGGGGGACGATTGATGAGCAGTTCTTC.

The V gene is TRBV28, the J gene TRBJ1-2, with 12 bases lining up with TRBD1. The CDR3 is made up of 15 amino acids. The germline gives CDR1 MDHEN, CDR2 SYDVKM. J was trimmed by 7 bases and V by 8 bases; bases with no gene match: 11. The CDR3 reads CASARRGTGGRGYTF. Written as DNA, the CDR3 is TGTGCCAGCGCTCGGAGGGGGACAGGGGGCCGTGGCTACACCTTC.

V gene TRBV12-3 or TRBV12-4 combines with J gene TRBJ2-7, with 10 bases that match TRBD2. The CDR3 runs 15 residues. V lost 5 bases and J lost 3; bases outside the gene matches: 7. CDR3 region: CASSVGTSAVYEQYF. The CDR3 DNA sequence: TGTGCCAGCAGTGTTGGGACTAGCGCTGTCTACGAGCAGTACTTC.

The V gene is TRBV28, the J gene TRBJ1-2, with 7 bases fitting TRBD1. The junction had 14 bases not matched to a gene; V was cut back by 6 bases and J by 7 bases. Germline loops: CDR1 MDHEN, CDR2 SYDVKM. This CDR3 spans 15 amino acids. The CDR3 bases are TGTGCCAGCAGATACCGGGACAGAATCTCACTTGGCTACACCTTC. As protein: CASRYRDRISLGYTF.

This clonotype occurred many times. A read error is possible here, since a much larger clone lies one base away. The chain joins TRBV7-2 to TRBJ2-3; D is uncertain. Per germline, CDR1 SGHTA and CDR2 FQGNSA. The CDR3 loop spans 12 amino acids. The CDR3 region is CARSLWTDTQYF. The CDR3 region has the DNA TGTGCCCGCAGCCTATGGACAGATACGCAGTATTTT.

This clonotype was observed a handful of times. V is TRBV6-1 and J is TRBJ2-7, with 8 bases identical to TRBD1. The V gene end was trimmed by 4 bases and the J gene end by 4 bases; junction bases not matched to a gene: 6. CDR3 length equals 14 residues. CDR1 and CDR2 from the germline V gene are MNHNS and SASEGT. CDR3 coding DNA: TGTGCCAGCAGTGCGATACAGGGGGGATACGAGCAGTACTTC. Translating it yields CASSAIQGGYEQYF.

This clonotype was observed a few times. This sequence joins TRBV6-2 or TRBV6-3 and TRBJ2-7, with a possible D match to TRBD2 (6 bases). The CDR3 runs 14 residues. Germline V gene sequence: CDR1 MNHEY, CDR2 SVGEGT. The V gene lost 6 bases and the J gene lost 3 bases, with 15 bases spanning the gap. The CDR3 spells CASRNPGTLYEQYF. The CDR3 bases are TGTGCCAGCAGGAATCCCGGGACTCTCTACGAGCAGTACTTC.

The V and J genes are TRBV6-6 and TRBJ1-3; D perhaps matches TRBD1 (6 bases). This CDR3 contains 13 residues. CDR1 is MNHNY and CDR2 is SVGAGI in the germline V gene (reference sequence). V lost 0 bases and J lost 14, with 14 bases in between. The CDR3 nucleotides read TGTGCCAGCAGTTACTCCGGGGGGCAGAAAGTATATTTT. This encodes CASSYSGGQKVYF.

The V and J genes are TRBV20-1 and TRBJ1-4; the match to TRBD1 covers 10 bases. The junction had 5 bases not matched to a gene; V was cut back by 4 bases and J by 3 bases. The CDR3 is 15 amino acids. CDR1 is DFQATT, CDR2 SNEGSKA, per germline (reference sequence). The CDR3 region is CSAKRGTGANEKLFF. The CDR3 DNA is TGCAGTGCTAAAAGAGGGACAGGGGCTAATGAAAAACTGTTTTTT.

This clonotype was seen many times. The chain couples TRBV4-1 to TRBJ2-7; 7 bases agree with TRBD2. The CDR3 length is 15 residues. Losses at the gene ends were 2 bases for V and 5 bases for J; bases not matched to a gene: 9. The germline V gene has CDR1 MGHRA and CDR2 YSYEKL. Written as DNA, the CDR3 is TGCGCCAGCAGCCAATGGGGGAGCGGGACCAACGAGCAGTACTTC. Encoded protein: CASSQWGSGTNEQYF.

In its sample, this clonotype was seen many times. The J gene is TRBJ2-1, the V gene TRBV27; tentatively, D is TRBD2 (6 bases). CDR1 and CDR2 (germline): MNHEY, SMNVEV (reference sequence). V lost 3 bases, J lost 4 bases, and 10 bases lay in between. The CDR3 is made up of 14 amino acids. The CDR3 DNA reads TGTGCCAGCAGTTTGGGACTGCAATACAATGAGCAGTTCTTC. Protein: CASSLGLQYNEQFF.

This chain links TRBV7-8 with TRBJ2-5, with D uncertain. The CDR3 has 13 amino acids. Trimming shortened V by 3 bases and J by 4 bases, and 9 bases separated the two germline ends. Germline V CDR1 and CDR2: SGHVS, FQNEAQ. The CDR3 loop is CASSFGFLETQYF. The DNA for the CDR3 is TGTGCCAGCAGCTTCGGATTCCTAGAGACCCAGTACTTC.

The chain uses TRBV19 and TRBJ1-1; the match to TRBD1 covers 7 bases. CDR1 and CDR2 (germline): LNHDA, SQIVND (reference sequence). This CDR3 has 18 amino acids. Trimming cost V 5 bases and J 0 bases; bases outside gene matches: 15. CDR3 DNA: TGTGCCAGTAGTCGCACCGGGACAGCGTTCAGTATGAACACTGAAGCTTTCTTT. Encoded protein: CASSRTGTAFSMNTEAFF.

The chain uses TRBV4-3 and TRBJ1-3; D unclear. Deletions cut 2 bases from V and 1 base from J, with 9 bases between. The CDR3 is made up of 15 amino acids. The germline V gene has CDR1 LGHNA and CDR2 YSLEER. The CDR3 reads CASSQLIASGNTIYF. CDR3 nucleotides: TGCGCCAGCAGCCAATTAATAGCATCTGGAAACACCATATATTTT.

This clonotype was recorded many times. This chain connects TRBV27 to TRBJ1-1; the D is unclear. Germline V gene lookup returns CDR1 MNHEY and CDR2 SMNVEV (reference sequence). The CDR3 loop spans 15 amino acids. V shed 0 bases and J shed 3 bases, with 11 bases lying between them. As DNA, the CDR3 is TGTGCCAGCAGTTTATCGAGGACCTTACACACTGAAGCTTTCTTT. It specifies CASSLSRTLHTEAFF.

Comments on this clonotype: This may stem from a read error, because a much larger clone lies one nucleotide away. The chain joins TRBV7-2 to TRBJ1-5; D perhaps matches TRBD1 (5 bases). This CDR3 has 13 amino acids. V was pared by 6 bases and J by 9 bases, with 15 bases between. Germline CDR1 SGHTA, CDR2 FQGNSA. The CDR3 sequence: CASSRDREWPQHF. The CDR3 DNA reads TGTGCCAGCAGTCGGGACCGGGAGTGGCCCCAGCATTTT. Full variable domain (missing parts from reference TRBV7-2 and TRBJ1-5): GAGVSQSPSNKVTEKGKDVELRCDPISGHTALYWYRQSLGQGLEFLIYFQGNSAPDKSGLPSDRFSAERTGGSVSTLTIQRTQQEDSAVYLCASSRDREWPQHFGDGTRLSIL.

The gene calls are TRBV5-1 and TRBJ1-1; no clear D. The CDR3 extends over 13 amino acids. Trimming cost V 3 bases and J 0 bases, with 6 bases left between them. Germline V gives CDR1 SGHRS, CDR2 YFSETQ. The CDR3, as DNA: TGCGCCAGCAGCTGGGAGATGAACACTGAAGCTTTCTTT. As protein: CASSWEMNTEAFF.

This clonotype was observed a few times. The chain's CDR3 is CATSRYGAGAYNEQFF. Here the CDR3 DNA reads TGTGCCACCAGCAGATATGGAGCGGGAGCGTACAATGAGCAGTTCTTC. The V and J genes are TRBV15 and TRBJ2-1; 8 positions agree with TRBD2. Germline CDR1 is LNHNV and CDR2 is YYDKDF (reference sequence). The CDR3 loop spans 16 amino acids. Losses at the gene ends were 2 bases for V and 4 bases for J; bases not matched to a gene: 7.

This clonotype came up a few times. This chain joins TRBV4-2 and TRBJ1-6; tentatively, D is TRBD1 (5 bases). Germline CDR1 reads LGHNA; CDR2 reads YNFKEQ. The CDR3 totals 13 residues. V lost 0 bases, J lost 13 bases, and 10 bases lay in between. The CDR3 spells CASSQDLGPPLHF. DNA of the CDR3: TGTGCCAGCAGCCAAGATTTGGGGCCGCCCCTCCACTTT.

This chain links TRBV7-6 with TRBJ2-1; 9 bases are a match to TRBD2. CDR3 length: 16 residues. The V segment lost 1 base and the J segment 8 bases; nucleotides outside the gene matches: 9. Germline assignment: CDR1 SGHVS and CDR2 FNYEAQ. This chain's CDR3 is CASSLGSSGIIHEQFF. The CDR3 region has the DNA TGTGCCAGCAGCTTAGGGTCTAGCGGGATTATCCATGAGCAGTTCTTC. Full variable domain (outside the CDR3, taken from reference TRBV7-6 and TRBJ2-1): GAGVSQSPRYKVTKRGQDVALRCDPISGHVSLYWYRQALGQGPEFLTYFNYEAQQDKSGLPNDRFSAERPEGSISTLTIQRTEQRDSAMYRCASSLGSSGIIHEQFFGPGTRLTVL.

Concerning this clonotype itself: A single base separates this from a much larger clone, so it may be a read error. The chain combines TRBV20-1 with TRBJ2-7; tentatively, D is TRBD1 (5 bases). The length of the CDR3 is 13 residues. CDR1 DFQATT and CDR2 SNEGSKA come from the germline V gene (reference sequence). The CDR3 DNA sequence: TGCAGTGCTAGCGTCAGGGTATACTACGAGCGGTACTTC. Its protein product is CSASVRVYYERYF.

The V and J genes are TRBV30 and TRBJ2-1, with D perhaps matching TRBD1 (6 bases). CDR1 and CDR2 from the germline V gene are GTSNPN and SVGIG (reference sequence). V was pared by 1 base and J by 13 bases, with 17 bases between. CDR3 length equals 13 residues. The CDR3 loop reads CAWSGKGVETQFF. DNA of the CDR3: TGTGCCTGGAGTGGAAAGGGGGTTGAGACCCAGTTCTTC.

In its sample, this clonotype was seen many times. The CDR3 bases are TGTGCCAGCAGTCCCCTAGCGGCTAGCACAGATACGCAGTATTTT. Translating gives CASSPLAASTDTQYF. The chain couples TRBV28 to TRBJ2-3, with TRBD2 matching over 7 bases. With 5 bases clipped from V and 0 bases from J, the junction kept 5 bases outside the gene matches. This CDR3 contains 15 residues. Looked up from germline, CDR1 is MDHEN and CDR2 is SYDVKM.

This chain joins TRBV7-2 and TRBJ2-2, with 7 bases lining up with TRBD2. The V and J ends lost 6 bases and 5 bases, in that order; junction bases with no gene match: 9. The CDR3 loop spans 15 amino acids. CDR1 SGHTA and CDR2 FQGNSA come from the germline V gene. In DNA form, the CDR3 reads TGTGCCAGCAGTTGGGGGGGAGTGAGGACCGGGGAGCTGTTTTTT. Protein: CASSWGGVRTGELFF.

The rearrangement links TRBV10-2 to TRBJ1-1, with 7 bases lining up with TRBD1. The CDR3 is 15 amino acids. Germline trimming cut 1 base from V and 3 bases from J; bases unmatched to any gene: 5. Germline V gives CDR1 WSHSY, CDR2 SAAADI. The DNA of the CDR3 is TGCGCCAGCAGTGAGTTAGGGGGCGGAGACACTGAAGCTTTCTTT. Translated, it gives CASSELGGGDTEAFF.